The source of this T cell receptor (beta chain) is a study of blood T cells in healthy people across ages. Study context: The template switching approach captured approximately one barcoded beta molecule for every two T cells. Regarding the study as a whole: As naive T cell percentage varied, TCR beta diversity correlated strongly with it. With unsorted PBMCs, a conclusive comparison of naive versus antigen-experienced cells was not possible.

Concerning this clonotype: The antigen is unknown.

Together with a sample-barcoded 5' primer, a J-beta primer mix was included in a second PCR lasting about 6 to 11 cycles. TCRdb independently ran MiXCR on the 5' RACE reads; one entry per CDR3 protein. This table holds fewer than 1,200,000 distinct CDR3 sequences, roughly 24% found once. The V and J ends lost 0 bases and 4 bases respectively, with 12 bases between them. Germline V lookup: CDR1 MGHRA, CDR2 YSYEKL. The CDR3 is 16 residues long. These records were also assigned to another study, of T cells of mothers and their children. That report notes: Thymic selection molds TCR recombination output in much the same way for related pairs as for unrelated pairs.

The V and J genes are TRBV4-1 and TRBJ2-2; D perhaps matches TRBD2 (6 bases). Specimen: blood. The sequence derives from a girl between 2 and 10 years old in good health. CDR3 nucleotides: TGCGCCAGCAGCCAAGAAGAAGGAGGGATCACCGGGGAGCTGTTTTTT. Residues: CASSQEEGGITGELFF.